This TCR beta chain was profiled in a study of blood T cell repertoires in COVID-19. About the research overall: The study drew acute and convalescent COVID-19 samples from the United States, Italy and Spain. PBMCs, B-cell-depleted T cells, or T cells were the source of the cDNA or gDNA that made up the material.

Methods used by the authors: Nucleated cell number was recorded as an estimate derived from reference gene primer amplification. Profiling relied on immunoSEQ multiplex PCR, and the TCRdb table lists in-frame clones only, not all of them. V and J calls and clone size are as listed in that table; D and trimming were resolved from the DNA. This repertoire shows about 520,000 clones, over 75% found once; its top ten account for 3% to 4%. V lost 0 bases and J lost 5; bases outside the gene matches: 5. Germline V gene lookup returns CDR1 MNHEY and CDR2 SVGAGI. CDR3 length: 15 residues. The specimen sequenced was peripheral blood. This TCR was sampled from a human donor in a cohort sampled during active COVID-19. The chain carries TRBV6-5 and TRBJ2-5; 8 bases map to TRBD1. CDR3 residues: CASSYSDRGRETQYF. The DNA for the CDR3 is TGTGCCAGCAGTTACTCCGACAGGGGCCGGGAGACCCAGTACTTC.